This T cell receptor beta chain originates from a study of glioma-infiltrating T cells after dendritic cell vaccination (dated by TCRdb to the mid-2010s). In the study overall: The cohort comprised approximately 15 glioblastoma patients from Phase I and II dendritic cell vaccination trials, 9 newly diagnosed and 6 with recurrent disease. TCR sequencing metrics, including TIL content and tumor-blood repertoire overlap, were correlated with survival after dendritic cell vaccination. Autologous tumor lysate-pulsed dendritic cell vaccination was administered to the patients between the early 2000s and the early 2010s. Patients received three intradermal dendritic cell vaccine injections at biweekly intervals in the arm below the axilla. Tumor-infiltrating lymphocyte content was quantified and tumor and blood repertoires were compared in dendritic cell-vaccinated glioblastoma patients by deep sequencing of TCR beta CDR3 regions. The vaccine consisted of monocyte-derived dendritic cells cultured less than nine days with IL-4 and GM-CSF, then pulsed overnight with autologous tumor lysate.

Patients were selected for having adequate residual fresh-frozen tumor tissue and more than two years of available survival data. None of the glioblastoma patients carried an isocitrate dehydrogenase mutation, although molecular status otherwise varied. PBMC were collected before vaccination, two weeks after the third vaccination, and at tumor progression if tumor progression occurred. The Qiagen DNeasy Blood extraction Kit was used for extraction of genomic DNA. V is clipped by 0 bases and J by 8 bases, and the sequence between their germline boundaries is 19 bases long. Reading from cysteine to phenylalanine, the CDR3 counts 16 amino acids. The entry retains the CDR3 DNA only, 48 bases that are in frame from base 1. CDR1 and CDR2 are drawn from the germline V gene: LGHNA, YSLEER. Broad study findings and their caveats: The cohort was small and heterogeneous, with few patients having full blood and tumor sets and even fewer initial-recurrent tumor pairs. TCR clonality showed no direct relationship with survival, which suggests that a diverse polyclonal response may matter. The response model built on TCR overlap across three groups was characterized as speculative, with prospective validation still needed. Higher estimated pretreatment TIL content predicted longer time to progression and overall survival after dendritic cell vaccination.

Using the immunoSEQ assay, TCRB CDR3 regions were amplified from approximately 2 micrograms of genomic DNA, or from all available DNA when less than that was on hand. For multiplex PCR, 60 forward primers for TCR V beta segments and 13 reverse primers for J beta segments were used. To estimate the number of reads per starting template, synthetic control templates were added to each sample at limiting dilution. Reads of 87 bp were generated by sequencing on the Illumina HiSeq System. Per the original workflow: PCR and sequencing errors were removed by a nearest neighbor algorithm that merged closely related sequences. TCR overlap was measured as the percentage of unique tumor TCR beta sequences also present in the same patient's peripheral blood. Entries here come from immuneACCESS through TCRdb and include only in-frame sequences with V and J called. Some clones fail to appear in such tables; in the studies checked, an unresolved V gene covers under half of the shortfall, and the cause of the remainder is unknown. Clone size and the V and J calls come from that table; the DNA yielded D and trimming. This sample is represented by some 100,000 clones; over 75% of them were singletons. The ten top clones hold around 3.2% of the sample.

Note on this clone: What antigen it recognizes has not been identified. No clone much larger than this one lies a single base away; base qualities are absent.

In this chain, TRBV4-3 is recombined with TRBJ1-2; perhaps TRBD1 is the D gene, with 6 bases matching. The sample was blood, taken before dendritic cell vaccination. The TCR originated in a human donor with glioblastoma. The nucleotide sequence is TGCGCCAGCAGCCAAGATATCGGACAGCCCCTACAGGGCTACACCTTC. This codes for CASSQDIGQPLQGYTF.